The rows below give T cell receptor beta chains drawn from one sample of a study of blood T cells in healthy people across ages. TCRdb re-called the 5' RACE reads through MiXCR, storing one row per CDR3 protein. Of roughly 680,000 distinct CDR3 sequences detected, around 49% appear once; the ten largest clones hold about a third. Sequences were obtained from blood. The receptors here all came from a woman in her sixties in good health. Both conserved end residues are part of each CDR3.

v_gene: TRBV6-2/TRBV6-3; CDR3aa: CASSLYDNEQFF
v_gene: TRBV28; CDR3aa: CASSAWGSSGYTF
v_gene: TRBV30; CDR3aa: CAGSADMPQFF
v_gene: TRBV4-2; CDR3aa: CASSQVGPRESSYNEQFF
v_gene: TRBV4-1; CDR3aa: CASSHPPGLAYNEQFF
v_gene: TRBV5-6; CDR3aa: CASTKTHRDTYGYTF
v_gene: TRBV6-6; CDR3aa: CASSLAAGYNEQFF
v_gene: TRBV4-2; CDR3aa: CASSLSGSSDGEQFF
v_gene: TRBV3-1; CDR3aa: CASSHGTSGSRNEQFF
v_gene: TRBV7-6; CDR3aa: CASSLWAGVEDTQYF
v_gene: TRBV6-5; CDR3aa: CASSYPSGGEGETQYF
v_gene: TRBV12-3/TRBV12-4; CDR3aa: CASSFSGKGGYEQYF
v_gene: TRBV7-9; CDR3aa: CASGLHYRATNEKLFF
v_gene: TRBV7-9; CDR3aa: CASSLFYRGRHEQYF
v_gene: TRBV28; CDR3aa: CASSLLAGNTIYF
v_gene: TRBV9; CDR3aa: CASSVGPAPSGANVLTF
v_gene: TRBV3-1; CDR3aa: CASSPRDRASEQYF
v_gene: TRBV20-1; CDR3aa: CSARAQGTGFFDTQYF
v_gene: TRBV28; CDR3aa: CASSADRLNIAKNIQYF
v_gene: TRBV20-1; CDR3aa: CSASADRDQETQYF
v_gene: TRBV20-1; CDR3aa: CSASGGADTQYF
v_gene: TRBV29-1; CDR3aa: CSVEWGKRETQYF
v_gene: TRBV7-2; CDR3aa: CASSLAYGTASEQYF
v_gene: TRBV28; CDR3aa: CASSFRTYNEQFF
v_gene: TRBV25-1; CDR3aa: CASTSSGSGRYETQYF
v_gene: TRBV6-1; CDR3aa: CASSEAGNRGPYGYTF
v_gene: TRBV27; CDR3aa: CASSLSWGRANYGYTF
v_gene: TRBV20-1; CDR3aa: CSATPTWGSDQETQYF
v_gene: TRBV6-5; CDR3aa: CASSSHRGRAYEQYF
v_gene: TRBV27; CDR3aa: CASSFLDRSHGYTF
v_gene: TRBV15; CDR3aa: CATSRVGTSGSKETQYF
v_gene: TRBV29-1; CDR3aa: CSVEREYNEQFF
v_gene: TRBV7-9; CDR3aa: CASSNRETNEKLFF
v_gene: TRBV29-1; CDR3aa: CSAGGAGNQPQHF
v_gene: TRBV3-1; CDR3aa: CASSHAGGSYNEQYF
v_gene: TRBV10-3; CDR3aa: CAILAGDTDTQYF
v_gene: TRBV10-3; CDR3aa: CAISEPPRAQKKAKNIQYF
v_gene: TRBV20-1; CDR3aa: CSASASGRRSYEQYF
v_gene: TRBV25-1; CDR3aa: CASGGQGQLHNEQFF
v_gene: TRBV10-1; CDR3aa: CASSEWTRRTESSYNEQFF
v_gene: TRBV7-2; CDR3aa: CASSLIAPGELFF
v_gene: TRBV28; CDR3aa: CASSLGGTRKNIQYF
v_gene: TRBV20-1; CDR3aa: CSAPNRGRGTDTQYF
v_gene: TRBV20-1; CDR3aa: CSARVLGRVTEAFF
v_gene: TRBV5-1; CDR3aa: CASSLDPGGDYGYTF
v_gene: TRBV24-1; CDR3aa: CATSSGQGTGYGYTF
v_gene: TRBV3-1; CDR3aa: CASSGQGNSGYTF
v_gene: TRBV5-1; CDR3aa: CASSLGGRGSSEQYF
v_gene: TRBV5-1; CDR3aa: CASSLEASGRGSYNEQFF
v_gene: TRBV5-1; CDR3aa: CASSAAGTADSYEQYF